The 21 T cell receptor beta chains below all came from one sample that was sequenced in a study of Ad26.COV2.S vaccination and SARS-CoV-2 variants. Profiled with immunoSEQ multiplex PCR; TCRdb holds only in-frame clones, not every one. The sample lists hundreds of thousands of clones, roughly 90% occurring once. Treatment of the sample: roughly 18 received Ad26.COV2.S at low or high dose, single or two shots; 5 received placebo; per-sample allocation not given. Sampling occurred on day 63 after the first vaccine or placebo injection. Source: peripheral blood, taken in a trial of Ad26.COV2.S vaccine versus placebo. The receptors originated from a person aged 18-65 years who received the Ad26.COV2.S COVID-19 vaccine or a placebo.

The chain combines TRBV4-1 with TRBJ1-2; 7 bases agree with TRBD1. The V gene's germline CDR1 is MGHRA and CDR2 YSYEKL. Germline trimming cut 3 bases from V and 8 bases from J; bases unmatched to any gene: 12. This CDR3 has 15 residues. CDR3 bases: TGCGCCAGCAGCCATCCGGACAGGAGATACGGCGGCTACACCTTC. Protein product: CASSHPDRRYGGYTF.

The chain combines TRBV7-2 with TRBJ2-7; 8 bases map to TRBD1. The germline CDR1 and CDR2 sequences are SGHTA and FQGNSA. The CDR3 spans 14 residues. The V segment lost 5 bases and the J segment 3 bases; nucleotides outside the gene matches: 6. CDR3: CASSLWDRLYEQYF. The DNA for the CDR3 is TGTGCCAGCAGCCTATGGGACAGGCTCTACGAGCAGTACTTC.

The genes are TRBV7-9 and TRBJ2-5; D may be TRBD1 or TRBD2 (7 bases each). Germline V gives CDR1 SEHNR, CDR2 FQNEAQ (reference sequence). CDR3 length equals 12 residues. V was clipped by 7 bases and J by 5 bases, with 11 bases between them. CDR3 protein: CASTGGGETQYF. The CDR3 DNA reads as TGTGCCAGCACAGGGGGAGGGGAGACCCAGTACTTC.

This rearrangement joins TRBV6-6 to TRBJ2-7, with D perhaps TRBD1 or TRBD2 (6 bases each). Germline V lookup: CDR1 MNHNY, CDR2 SVGAGI (reference sequence). Trimming removed 0 bases at V and 6 bases at J, with 9 bases between. The CDR3 has 13 residues. The chain's CDR3 is CASSYSGGAEQYF. For the CDR3, the DNA is TGTGCCAGCAGTTACTCGGGGGGCGCCGAGCAGTACTTC.

The V and J genes are TRBV7-9 and TRBJ2-5; TRBD2 matches 9 bases. The germline CDR1 and CDR2 sequences are SEHNR and FQNEAQ (reference sequence). The CDR3 spans 14 residues. Germline trimming cut 6 bases from V and 3 bases from J; bases unmatched to any gene: 5. Here the CDR3 DNA reads TGTGCCAGCAGTTTACTAGCGGGTGAAGAGACCCAGTACTTC. It yields the protein CASSLLAGEETQYF. The entire variable domain, with the rest obtained from reference TRBV7-9 and TRBJ2-5, is as follows: DTGVSQNPRHKITKRGQNVTFRCDPISEHNRLYWYRQTLGQGPEFLTYFQNEAQLEKSRLLSDRFSAERPKGSFSTLEIQRTEQGDSAMYLCASSLLAGEETQYFGPGTRLLVL.

This clone was observed a few times. The chain is built from TRBV7-2 and TRBJ1-2, with 9 bases aligning to TRBD1. The CDR3 extends over 12 amino acids. V lost 7 bases and J lost 6; bases outside the gene matches: 3. Looked up from germline, CDR1 is SGHTA and CDR2 is FQGNSA. CDR3 sequence (DNA): TGTGCCAGCACCGGGACAGGGAATGGCTACACCTTC. It encodes CASTGTGNGYTF.

As for this clone: This CDR3 is also generated by other DNA sequences in the sample. This chain uses TRBV24-1 with TRBJ1-2, with D hard to call. Per germline, CDR1 KGHDR and CDR2 SFDVKD. Trimming cost V 2 bases and J 4 bases, with 4 bases left between them. The CDR3 runs to 12 residues. Here the CDR3 reads CATSDSGYGYTF. The CDR3 coding sequence is TGTGCCACCAGTGATTCGGGCTATGGCTACACCTTC.

This clone has just one count. This rearrangement joins TRBV5-1 to TRBJ2-7; 7 bases fit TRBD1. Germline V gene data show CDR1 as SGHRS and CDR2 as YFSETQ. J lost 4 bases, V lost 0 bases, and 4 bases had no gene match. The CDR3 sequence is 14 residues long. CDR3 amino acids: CASSLVQGVYEQYF. The DNA for the CDR3 is TGCGCCAGCAGCTTGGTGCAGGGGGTATACGAGCAGTACTTC.

This clone was seen once. The rearrangement joins TRBV15 to TRBJ2-7; the D gene is possibly TRBD1 (6 bases). From germline, CDR1 is LNHNV and CDR2 YYDKDF (reference sequence). Trimming pared 1 base from V and 5 bases from J, leaving 12 bases between. CDR3 length: 14 amino acids. CDR3 DNA sequence: TGTGCCACCAGCAGAGGGGCAGGGGTTCACGAGCAGTACTTC. It yields the protein CATSRGAGVHEQYF.

This chain joins TRBV6-5 and TRBJ2-7; the D call may be TRBD1 or TRBD2 (5 bases each). Germline lookup yields CDR1 MNHEY and CDR2 SVGAGI. The CDR3 contains 13 residues. Trimming left V 4 bases short and J 3 bases short, with 10 bases between. The CDR3 region is CASSSGHRYEQYF. The CDR3 coding sequence is TGTGCCAGCAGTTCGGGGCACCGCTACGAGCAGTACTTC.

The chain joins TRBV3-1 (or the pseudogene TRBV3-2) to TRBJ2-7; 8 positions match TRBD1. Germline V CDR1 and CDR2: LGHDT, YNNKEL (reference sequence). The J segment lost 5 bases and the V segment lost 4 bases, leaving 13 bases of the junction unmatched. This CDR3 comprises 16 residues. DNA for the CDR3: TGTGCCAGCAGCCCAGTGGTCGACAGGGGTGGGGACGAGCAGTACTTC. Translation: CASSPVVDRGGDEQYF.

The V gene is TRBV7-8, the J gene TRBJ1-2; D may be TRBD1 (6 bases). V was cut by 5 bases and J by 8 bases, with 12 bases left in between. This CDR3 region has 12 residues. CDR1 and CDR2 (germline): SGHVS, FQNEAQ. CDR3 loop: CASSPGGFGYTF. The CDR3 nucleotides read TGTGCCAGCAGCCCGGGGGGCTTCGGCTACACCTTC.

The gene calls are TRBV7-9 and TRBJ1-2; D gene ambiguous. CDR1 is SEHNR and CDR2 is FQNEAQ in the germline V gene (reference sequence). Trimming pared 5 bases from V and 8 bases from J, leaving 24 bases between. The CDR3 covers 16 residues. Written as DNA, the CDR3 is TGTGCCAGCAGCAAAATGAAAAGTGGGAACATGGGCGGCTACACCTTC. Protein product: CASSKMKSGNMGGYTF. Full variable domain (rest looked up from reference TRBV7-9 and TRBJ1-2): DTGVSQNPRHKITKRGQNVTFRCDPISEHNRLYWYRQTLGQGPEFLTYFQNEAQLEKSRLLSDRFSAERPKGSFSTLEIQRTEQGDSAMYLCASSKMKSGNMGGYTFGSGTRLTVV.

The chain has TRBV4-2 and TRBJ1-1; D is unclear. Trimming pared 2 bases from V and 2 bases from J, leaving 12 bases between. The CDR3 extends over 15 amino acids. In germline, CDR1 is LGHNA, CDR2 YNFKEQ. CDR3 sequence reads: CASSQKWSANTEAFF. The CDR3 DNA follows: TGTGCCAGCAGCCAAAAGTGGTCAGCCAACACTGAAGCTTTCTTT.

This clone was counted a few times. The gene calls are TRBV12-3 or TRBV12-4 and TRBJ1-1; D is unresolved. Deletions cut 6 bases from V and 1 base from J, with 9 bases between. The CDR3 contains 13 residues. CDR3 nucleotides: TGTGCCAGCAGCTCCGCCGCGAACACTGAAGCTTTCTTT. Translation: CASSSAANTEAFF.

Regarding this clone: The sample holds other DNA sequences that translate to the same CDR3. This chain joins TRBV6-1 and TRBJ2-5; D unresolved. Germline values: CDR1 MNHNS, CDR2 SASEGT. This CDR3 has 17 amino acids. V gave up 4 bases and J gave up 3 bases, with 21 bases separating them. This CDR3 is CASSGPIGRKGEETQYF. The DNA of the CDR3 is TGTGCCAGCAGTGGGCCGATAGGCAGGAAGGGTGAAGAGACCCAGTACTTC.

The J gene is TRBJ2-5, the V gene TRBV5-1, with D tentatively TRBD2 (6 bases). The CDR3 totals 14 residues. Trimming took 4 bases from V and 1 from J, leaving 11 bases between them. The germline CDR1 and CDR2 sequences are SGHRS and YFSETQ. CDR3 sequence reads: CASSKTSAQETQYF. DNA for the CDR3: TGCGCCAGCAGCAAGACTAGTGCCCAAGAGACCCAGTACTTC.

V gene TRBV19 combines with J gene TRBJ1-1, with 9 bases lining up with TRBD1. Trimming at V came to 11 bases and at J to 3 bases, leaving 4 bases not matched to a gene. The CDR3 covers 12 residues. From germline, CDR1 is LNHDA and CDR2 SQIVND (reference sequence). This CDR3 is CAVHRGHTEAFF. The CDR3 nucleotides are TGTGCCGTGCACAGGGGGCACACTGAAGCTTTCTTT.

The chain has TRBV30 and TRBJ2-1; D is unresolved. CDR1 is GTSNPN and CDR2 is SVGIG in the germline V gene (reference sequence). Trimming removed 2 bases at V and 5 bases at J, with 7 bases between. The CDR3 is 12 amino acids. The CDR3 sequence is CAWSPNDNEQFF. The CDR3 nucleotides read TGTGCCTGGAGTCCAAATGACAATGAGCAGTTCTTC.

This clone was observed a single time. V is TRBV14 and J is TRBJ1-1; TRBD1 agrees at 8 bases. The CDR3 sequence is 15 residues long. V shed 5 bases and J 0 bases; nucleotides not matched to a gene: 5. Per germline, CDR1 SGHDN and CDR2 FVKESK. CDR3 in DNA: TGTGCCAGCAGCGACGGACAGGGCTTGAACACTGAAGCTTTCTTT. It translates to CASSDGQGLNTEAFF. Combining the CDR3 with reference TRBV14 and TRBJ1-1 gives the whole variable domain EAGVTQFPSHSVIEKGQTVTLRCDPISGHDNLYWYRRVMGKEIKFLLHFVKESKQDESGMPNNRFLAERTGGTYSTLKVQPAELEDSGVYFCASSDGQGLNTEAFFGQGTRLTVV.

The V gene is TRBV19, the J gene TRBJ2-7; TRBD2 might be the D (7 bases). There are 15 residues in the CDR3. Trimming stripped 1 base from V and 3 bases from J, with 13 bases between. The germline V gene encodes CDR1 LNHDA and CDR2 SQIVND (reference sequence). CDR3 nucleotide sequence: TGTGCCAGTAGTATAGTGGGGGGGCTGGACTACGAGCAGTACTTC. Protein product: CASSIVGGLDYEQYF.